This T cell receptor beta chain comes out of a study of cytomegalovirus exposure and HLA in healthy donors. Researchers ran the PCR with 60 Vbeta and 13 Jbeta primers. The method was immunoSEQ multiplex PCR; TCRdb's version includes in-frame clones alone and lacks a portion of them. The profile covers hundreds of thousands of clones, with 65% to 85% appearing a single time and under 3% taken by the ten largest. The sequenced material came from PBMCs. The clonotype was recovered from a female donor in good health and CMV-seronegative.

The DNA of the CDR3 is TGTGCCAGCAGCGTAGTCGGGACTAACCAAGAGACCCAGTACTTC. As protein: CASSVVGTNQETQYF. This chain joins TRBV9 and TRBJ2-5; TRBD2 matches 7 bases. The CDR3 runs to 15 residues. Germline lookup yields CDR1 SGDLS and CDR2 YYNGEE. Losses at the gene ends were 0 bases for V and 0 bases for J; bases not matched to a gene: 2.